Each of the 9 T cell receptor beta chains below was sequenced from the same sample in a study of control samples from healthy donors and cancer patients. This table comes from immunoSEQ multiplex PCR, and its TCRdb copy is limited to in-frame clones, with some not included. This table holds roughly 83,000 clones, approximately 78% found once. What was sequenced was blood. These receptors all stem from an older woman in good health.

The J gene is TRBJ2-7, the V gene TRBV19; 7 bases are a match to TRBD1. Germline-derived CDR1 and CDR2 are LNHDA and SQIVND (reference sequence). The CDR3 runs 14 residues. The ends lost 9 bases at V and 3 bases at J; junction bases unmatched: 11. The CDR3 protein is CASTQPGQSYEQYF. CDR3 nucleotides: TGTGCCAGCACCCAACCGGGACAGAGCTACGAGCAGTACTTC.

V usage is TRBV19 and J usage is TRBJ1-5; no definite D call. This CDR3 is 14 amino acids long. V lost 4 bases and J lost 6, with 13 bases in between. Per germline, CDR1 LNHDA and CDR2 SQIVND (reference sequence). The DNA for the CDR3 is TGTGCCAGTAGTACGGACGGTACGGGTCAGCCCCAGCATTTT. Its translation: CASSTDGTGQPQHF.

This chain joins TRBV7-2 and TRBJ1-2; D gene ambiguous. Germline V lookup: CDR1 SGHTA, CDR2 FQGNSA. The V end lost 5 bases, the J end lost 5 bases, and 18 bases lay between the germline ends. This CDR3 contains 15 residues. The CDR3 DNA is TGTGCCAGCAGCGTACGACACGGCCGGCCTTATGGCTACACCTTC. It encodes CASSVRHGRPYGYTF.

The V call is TRBV27, the J call TRBJ1-2, with TRBD1 matching over 8 bases. Germline CDR1 is MNHEY and CDR2 is SMNVEV (reference sequence). J gave up 8 bases and V 6 bases, and 5 bases lay outside the gene matches. This CDR3 is 12 amino acids long. In nucleotides, the CDR3 is TGTGCCAGCAGCGGGACAGGTGGCGGCTACACCTTC. It translates to CASSGTGGGYTF.

The rearrangement links TRBV24-1 to TRBJ2-2, with 10 nucleotides matching TRBD1. The CDR3 contains 15 residues. Germline trimming cut 6 bases from V and 4 bases from J; bases unmatched to any gene: 4. Looked up from germline, CDR1 is KGHDR and CDR2 is SFDVKD. The CDR3: CATSRGTGVTGELFF. The CDR3 bases are TGTGCCACCAGTCGGGGGACAGGGGTCACCGGGGAGCTGTTTTTT.

V and J are TRBV11-2 and TRBJ1-2, with D hard to call. Germline assignment: CDR1 SGHAT and CDR2 FQNNGV. V shed 0 bases and J shed 5 bases, with 7 bases lying between them. The CDR3 covers 13 residues. CDR3 DNA: TGTGCCAGCAGCTTAGACAGGCGATATGGCTACACCTTC. Its translation is CASSLDRRYGYTF.

The rearrangement uses TRBV20-1 and TRBJ2-1; tentatively, D is TRBD1 or TRBD2 (5 bases each). The germline gives CDR1 DFQATT, CDR2 SNEGSKA (reference sequence). The length of the CDR3 is 12 residues. Trimming took 3 bases from V and 9 from J, leaving 12 bases between them. The CDR3 DNA sequence: TGCAGTGCTAGTCCGGGACCGACTGAGCAGTTCTTC. This translates into CSASPGPTEQFF.

The chain has TRBV7-9 and TRBJ2-2; D perhaps matches TRBD1 (5 bases). V was shortened by 2 bases and J by 8 bases, with 15 bases between the two germline ends. This CDR3 spans 15 amino acids. Germline V lookup: CDR1 SEHNR, CDR2 FQNEAQ (reference sequence). The CDR3 DNA sequence: TGTGCCAGCAGCTTAAGTCAGGGAATATCGGGGGAGCTGTTTTTT. The encoded protein is CASSLSQGISGELFF.

The V call is TRBV28, the J call TRBJ1-5; weak D call: TRBD1 (6 bases). The CDR3 is made up of 15 amino acids. V was pared by 7 bases and J by 7 bases, with 20 bases between. Germline-derived CDR1 and CDR2 are MDHEN and SYDVKM. The CDR3 spells CASNLPGGGEQPQHF. The CDR3 bases are TGTGCCAGCAACCTCCCTGGAGGGGGAGAGCAGCCCCAGCATTTT.